Listed here are 27 T cell receptor beta chains from one sample, sequenced in a study of regulatory dendritic cells for organ transplantation. Their antigens remain unidentified. Assay: immunoSEQ multiplex PCR; the TCRdb copy retains only in-frame clones and omits some. Of 7,700 or so clones in the sample, roughly two thirds are singletons; the top ten hold around 3.8%. CFSE-labeled sorted T cells met regulatory or mature dendritic cells for less than 6 days. Material for sequencing was memory CD4+ T cells from blood cultured with dendritic cells. Subset in this sample: CD45RO+ memory T cells. Source of these receptors: a human donor in good health.

This clone occurred a few times. The J gene is TRBJ1-2, the V gene TRBV5-4, with TRBD1 as a possible D gene (5 bases). Deletions cut 0 bases from V and 8 bases from J, with 11 bases between. The CDR3 is 13 residues long. Germline loops: CDR1 SGHNT, CDR2 YYREEE (reference sequence). In DNA, the CDR3 is TGTGCCAGCAGCTTGGCGGCGGAGGGGGGCTACACCTTC. It encodes CASSLAAEGGYTF.

The genes are TRBV6-1 and TRBJ1-2, with 8 bases lining up with TRBD1. The CDR3 runs to 14 residues. Germline V gives CDR1 MNHNS, CDR2 SASEGT. Trimming cost V 8 bases and J 5 bases; bases outside gene matches: 10. The CDR3 here is CASVLGQGAYGYTF. The CDR3 nucleotides read TGTGCCAGCGTGCTTGGCCAGGGGGCTTATGGCTACACCTTC.

Relative to its sample, this clone is medium-sized (0.01 to 0.1%). The chain uses TRBV5-6 and TRBJ1-5; D uncertain. The CDR3 runs to 14 residues. CDR1 SGHDT and CDR2 YYEEEE come from the germline V gene. The ends were cut back, 0 bases at V and 9 bases at J, with 13 bases in the middle. Written as DNA, the CDR3 is TGTGCCAGCAGCTTGGGTCGAGGGAGGAGGCCCCAGCATTTT. This encodes CASSLGRGRRPQHF.

V usage is TRBV29-1 and J usage is TRBJ1-2, with 9 nucleotides matching TRBD1. CDR3 length: 12 amino acids. Germline V gene data show CDR1 as SQVTM and CDR2 as ANQGSEA. The V and J ends lost 6 bases and 6 bases, in that order; junction bases with no gene match: 5. CDR3 sequence (DNA): TGCAGCGTGGGCCGGGACAGGGATGGCTACACCTTC. Translating it yields CSVGRDRDGYTF.

The rearrangement links TRBV5-1 to TRBJ2-7; D possibly corresponds to TRBD1 (5 bases). This CDR3 region has 14 residues. Trimming took off 0 bases at V and 3 bases at J, with 10 bases between the two ends. Germline V gives CDR1 SGHRS, CDR2 YFSETQ. CDR3 residues: CASSLEAGNYEQYF. Written as DNA, the CDR3 is TGCGCCAGCAGCTTGGAGGCAGGGAACTACGAGCAGTACTTC.

The rearrangement joins TRBV7-9 to TRBJ1-4; 7 bases align to TRBD1. J gave up 4 bases and V 5 bases, and 4 bases lay outside the gene matches. CDR1 is SEHNR, CDR2 FQNEAQ, per germline (reference sequence). This CDR3 is 14 amino acids long. The CDR3 nucleotides read TGTGCCAGCAGCCAGGGACAGAGTAATGAAAAACTGTTTTTT. Its translation is CASSQGQSNEKLFF.

V usage is TRBV19 and J usage is TRBJ1-2, with D perhaps TRBD1 (6 bases). The ends were cut back, 3 bases at V and 7 bases at J, with 15 bases in the middle. Germline CDR1 is LNHDA and CDR2 is SQIVND (reference sequence). The CDR3 runs to 14 residues. The CDR3 nucleotides are TGTGCCAGTAGTATCCTTAACAGGGAGGGTGGCTACACCTTC. The encoded protein is CASSILNREGGYTF.

This clone has a handful of counts. This chain links TRBV12-5 with TRBJ1-6; D is uncertain. The CDR3 totals 13 residues. With 4 bases removed from V and 6 bases from J, the gap between germline ends came to 7 bases. Per the germline V gene, CDR1 is LGHNT and CDR2 is FRNRAP. The CDR3 DNA reads TGTGCTAGTGGTTCGGGTCCTAATTCACCCCTCCACTTT. As protein: CASGSGPNSPLHF.

This chain links TRBV7-2 with TRBJ1-3; a possible D gene is TRBD1 (6 bases). This CDR3 spans 15 amino acids. The germline gives CDR1 SGHTA, CDR2 FQGNSA. V lost 5 bases and J lost 0, with 11 bases in between. The CDR3 DNA sequence: TGTGCCAGCAGCCCACAGGGCACCTCTGGAAACACCATATATTTT. It translates to CASSPQGTSGNTIYF.

The rearrangement joins TRBV7-2 to TRBJ2-3, with a weak D call TRBD2 (6 bases). V was shortened by 6 bases and J by 5 bases, with 18 bases between the two germline ends. Germline CDR1 is SGHTA and CDR2 is FQGNSA. CDR3 size: 15 residues. The CDR3 DNA sequence: TGTGCCAGCAGTTCTCAACTGTCAGCGGGAGATACGCAGTATTTT. Translating gives CASSSQLSAGDTQYF.

This clone was seen a handful of times. The rearrangement uses TRBV11-3 and TRBJ1-1; the match to TRBD1 covers 10 bases. The V and J ends lost 8 bases and 4 bases, in that order; junction bases with no gene match: 7. CDR3 size: 14 residues. Germline CDR1 SGHNT, CDR2 YENEEA. The CDR3 sequence is CASRDRGGSTEAFF. CDR3 nucleotide sequence: TGTGCCAGCCGGGACAGGGGAGGGAGCACTGAAGCTTTCTTT.

This CDR3 is CASSPGGNSNQPQHF. CDR3 nucleotide sequence: TGTGCCAGTAGTCCCGGGGGGAATAGCAATCAGCCCCAGCATTTT. This rearrangement joins TRBV19 to TRBJ1-5, with D possibly matching TRBD1 (5 bases). The germline V and J ends were trimmed by 5 bases and 0 bases, with 11 bases remaining between them. CDR1 and CDR2 (germline): LNHDA, SQIVND (reference sequence). The CDR3 is 15 residues long. The full variable domain, rest sourced from reference TRBV19 and TRBJ1-5, is DGGITQSPKYLFRKEGQNVTLSCEQNLNHDAMYWYRQDPGQGLRLIYYSQIVNDFQKGDIAEGYSVSREKKESFPLTVTSAQKNPTAFYLCASSPGGNSNQPQHFGDGTRLSIL.

The rearrangement uses TRBV7-6 and TRBJ2-4; perhaps TRBD1 as D (6 bases). Germline V lookup: CDR1 SGHVS, CDR2 FNYEAQ. The CDR3 loop spans 14 amino acids. Trimming left V 4 bases short and J 8 bases short, with 15 bases between. This chain's CDR3 is CASSSTGKGDIQYF. In DNA form, the CDR3 reads TGTGCCAGCAGCTCAACAGGGAAGGGGGACATTCAGTACTTC.

The V gene is TRBV10-3, the J gene TRBJ1-2; 12 positions agree with TRBD1. The CDR3 runs to 16 residues. V dropped 3 bases and J dropped 4; count of bases not matched to a gene: 6. Germline V gene data show CDR1 as ENHRY and CDR2 as SYGVKD. The CDR3 DNA reads TGTGCCATCAGTGATGCCGGGACAGGGGGCTCCTATGGCTACACCTTC. Amino acids: CAISDAGTGGSYGYTF.

V usage is TRBV19 and J usage is TRBJ1-2, with TRBD1 matching 7 bases. The CDR3 is 13 amino acids. Germline CDR1 is LNHDA and CDR2 is SQIVND (reference sequence). The junction had 6 bases not matched to a gene; V was cut back by 6 bases and J by 5 bases. CDR3 sequence reads: CASRPQGQYGYTF. DNA for the CDR3: TGTGCCAGTAGGCCACAGGGGCAGTATGGCTACACCTTC.

V and J are TRBV11-1 and TRBJ1-2; D perhaps matches TRBD1 (6 bases). The CDR3 consists of 13 residues. Trimming stripped 4 bases from V and 7 bases from J, with 13 bases between. Germline CDR1 is SGHAT and CDR2 is FQDESV (reference sequence). The CDR3 coding sequence is TGTGCCAGCAGCTCTTACAGGGCGGTTGGCTACACCTTC. The encoded protein is CASSSYRAVGYTF.

This chain links TRBV5-1 with TRBJ2-5; the D gene is possibly TRBD1 (6 bases). The CDR3 has 14 residues. Germline CDR1 and CDR2: SGHRS and YFSETQ. Trimming removed 3 bases from V and 1 base from J, with 10 bases in between. In DNA form, the CDR3 reads TGCGCCAGCAGCTCCGGGACATTCCAAGAGACCCAGTACTTC. Its protein product is CASSSGTFQETQYF. The complete variable domain, with remaining parts taken from reference TRBV5-1 and TRBJ2-5, reads KAGVTQTPRYLIKTRGQQVTLSCSPISGHRSVSWYQQTPGQGLQFLFEYFSETQRNKGNFPGRFSGRQFSNSRSEMNVSTLELGDSALYLCASSSGTFQETQYFGPGTRLLVL.

This clone came up once. The rearrangement joins TRBV2 to TRBJ1-2; 7 bases are a match to TRBD1. The germline gives CDR1 SNHLY, CDR2 FYNNEI. J lost 7 bases, V lost 3 bases, and 11 bases had no gene match. CDR3 size: 15 residues. Here the CDR3 reads CASSDGTAVVSGYTF. The CDR3 DNA is TGTGCCAGCAGTGATGGGACAGCCGTTGTGTCTGGCTACACCTTC.

This clone appeared a few times. The chain employs TRBV7-6 and TRBJ2-7, with 7 bases lining up with TRBD1. The CDR3 covers 13 residues. Germline V gene lookup returns CDR1 SGHVS and CDR2 FNYEAQ. Losses at the gene ends were 1 base for V and 4 bases for J; bases not matched to a gene: 1. CDR3 nucleotides: TGTGCCAGCAGCTTAGACAGGGGTTACGAGCAGTACTTC. Residues: CASSLDRGYEQYF.

This clone showed up just once. V and J are TRBV6-5 and TRBJ1-2; D is unresolved. Germline loops: CDR1 MNHEY, CDR2 SVGAGI. V was cut by 5 bases and J by 0 bases, with 10 bases left in between. The CDR3 runs 14 residues. CDR3 DNA: TGTGCCAGCAGTGGCCCCTCAGCTAACTATGGCTACACCTTC. Residues: CASSGPSANYGYTF.

The CDR3 reads CASSVRDRGYGYTF. CDR3 bases: TGTGCCAGCAGTGTCCGGGACAGGGGTTATGGCTACACCTTC. This chain uses TRBV2 with TRBJ1-2; 10 bases are shared with TRBD1. The V gene end was trimmed by 4 bases and the J gene end by 5 bases; junction bases not matched to a gene: 4. This CDR3 is built from 14 residues. Looked up from germline, CDR1 is SNHLY and CDR2 is FYNNEI.

The V gene is TRBV5-1, the J gene TRBJ2-1; D perhaps matches TRBD2 (6 bases). With 3 bases removed from V and 4 bases from J, the gap between germline ends came to 14 bases. The CDR3 totals 15 residues. Per the germline V gene, CDR1 is SGHRS and CDR2 is YFSETQ. The chain's CDR3 is CASSSGTYTYNEQFF. In nucleotides, the CDR3 is TGCGCCAGCAGCTCCGGGACTTACACATACAATGAGCAGTTCTTC. Supplemented by reference TRBV5-1 and TRBJ2-1, the full variable domain reads KAGVTQTPRYLIKTRGQQVTLSCSPISGHRSVSWYQQTPGQGLQFLFEYFSETQRNKGNFPGRFSGRQFSNSRSEMNVSTLELGDSALYLCASSSGTYTYNEQFFGPGTRLTVL.

In this sample, this clone turned up a few times. J is TRBJ1-6 and V is TRBV5-1; 9 bases are shared with TRBD1. The junction had 4 bases not matched to a gene; V was cut back by 4 bases and J by 5 bases. CDR1 SGHRS and CDR2 YFSETQ come from the germline V gene. The CDR3 is 15 residues long. This chain's CDR3 is CASSAGTGNNSPLHF. Here the CDR3 DNA reads TGCGCCAGCAGCGCCGGGACAGGGAATAATTCACCCCTCCACTTT. The whole variable domain, remainder taken from reference TRBV5-1 and TRBJ1-6, is KAGVTQTPRYLIKTRGQQVTLSCSPISGHRSVSWYQQTPGQGLQFLFEYFSETQRNKGNFPGRFSGRQFSNSRSEMNVSTLELGDSALYLCASSAGTGNNSPLHFGNGTRLTVT.

DNA for the CDR3: TGTGCCAGCAGCCGGACAGGAAACACCATATATTTT. As protein: CASSRTGNTIYF. This chain joins TRBV6-5 and TRBJ1-3, with D perhaps matching TRBD1 (5 bases). In germline, CDR1 is MNHEY, CDR2 SVGAGI. The V end was cut by 6 bases, the J end by 4 bases, with 7 bases between. This CDR3 spans 12 amino acids.

This clone was counted a few times. The chain couples TRBV5-4 to TRBJ2-3, with 10 bases identical to TRBD2. The CDR3 extends over 15 amino acids. J gave up 5 bases and V 2 bases, and 5 bases lay outside the gene matches. From germline, CDR1 is SGHNT and CDR2 YYREEE (reference sequence). The CDR3 here is CASSLPGLARDTQYF. The CDR3, as DNA: TGTGCCAGCAGCTTACCGGGACTAGCGAGAGATACGCAGTATTTT. Supplemented by reference TRBV5-4 and TRBJ2-3, the full variable domain reads ETGVTQSPTHLIKTRGQQVTLRCSSQSGHNTVSWYQQALGQGPQFIFQYYREEENGRGNFPPRFSGLQFPNYSSELNVNALELDDSALYLCASSLPGLARDTQYFGPGTRLTVL.

This clone was found a few times. The rearrangement uses TRBV5-1 and TRBJ1-2; TRBD1 agrees at 8 bases. CDR3 length equals 15 residues. The trim removed 1 base at V and 8 bases at J, leaving 10 bases unmatched. Germline CDR1 SGHRS, CDR2 YFSETQ. CDR3 sequence (DNA): TGCGCCAGCAGCTTGAGTGCCGGACAGGGACGCGGCTACACCTTC. It encodes CASSLSAGQGRGYTF.

This clone was seen a handful of times. CDR3 nucleotides: TGCGCCAGCAGACCTTCCTACAGGGCTGATAGCAATCAGCCCCAGCATTTT. Translating gives CASRPSYRADSNQPQHF. The V call is TRBV5-1, the J call TRBJ1-5; possibly TRBD1 for D (6 bases). Per the germline V gene, CDR1 is SGHRS and CDR2 is YFSETQ. V was trimmed by 5 bases and J by 0 bases, leaving 18 bases between them. The CDR3 contains 17 residues. The full variable domain, with the rest looked up from reference TRBV5-1 and TRBJ1-5, is KAGVTQTPRYLIKTRGQQVTLSCSPISGHRSVSWYQQTPGQGLQFLFEYFSETQRNKGNFPGRFSGRQFSNSRSEMNVSTLELGDSALYLCASRPSYRADSNQPQHFGDGTRLSIL.